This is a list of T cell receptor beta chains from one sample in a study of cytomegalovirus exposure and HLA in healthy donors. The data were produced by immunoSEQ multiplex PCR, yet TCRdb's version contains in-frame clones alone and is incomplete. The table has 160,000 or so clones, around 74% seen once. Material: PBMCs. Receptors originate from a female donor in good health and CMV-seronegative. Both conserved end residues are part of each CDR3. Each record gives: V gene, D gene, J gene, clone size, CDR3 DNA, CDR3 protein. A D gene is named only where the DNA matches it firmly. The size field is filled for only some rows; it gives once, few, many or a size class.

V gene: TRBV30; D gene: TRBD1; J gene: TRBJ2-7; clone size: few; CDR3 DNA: TGTGCCTGGGACAGGGGGAACGGCGAGCAGTACTTC; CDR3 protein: CAWDRGNGEQYF
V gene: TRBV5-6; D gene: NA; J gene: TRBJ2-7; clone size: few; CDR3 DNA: TGTGCCAGCAGCAGGAGGACTACCGCCTCCTTAAGCTCCTACGAGCAGTACTTC; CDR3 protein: CASSRRTTASLSSYEQYF
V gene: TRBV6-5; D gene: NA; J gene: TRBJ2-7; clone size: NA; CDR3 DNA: TGTGCCAGCAGTTACTCGGAGGGTTGGGAGCAGTACTTC; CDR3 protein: CASSYSEGWEQYF
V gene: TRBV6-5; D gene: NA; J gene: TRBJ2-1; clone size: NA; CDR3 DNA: TGTGCCAGCAGTTCCCCTCGAAGGGGCTCTTACAATGAGCAGTTCTTC; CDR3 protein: CASSSPRRGSYNEQFF
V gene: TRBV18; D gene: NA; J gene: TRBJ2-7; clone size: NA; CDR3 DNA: TGTGCCAGCTCACCAAGGACAGTCTACGAGCAGTACTTC; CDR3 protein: CASSPRTVYEQYF
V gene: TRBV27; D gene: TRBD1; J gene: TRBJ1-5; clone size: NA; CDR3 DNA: TGTGCCAGCAGTTTAAGGGGAAACAGGGGTCCTCAGCCCCAGCATTTT; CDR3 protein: CASSLRGNRGPQPQHF
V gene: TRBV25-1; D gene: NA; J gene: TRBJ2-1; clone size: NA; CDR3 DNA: TGTGCCAGCGTGTCCCCCCCTGACAGGAGCTCCTACAATGAGCAGTTCTTC; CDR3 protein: CASVSPPDRSSYNEQFF
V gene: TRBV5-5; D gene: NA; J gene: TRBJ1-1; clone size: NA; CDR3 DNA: TGTGCCAGCAGCTTGGGGGGGAGGACTGAAGCTTTCTTT; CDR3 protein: CASSLGGRTEAFF
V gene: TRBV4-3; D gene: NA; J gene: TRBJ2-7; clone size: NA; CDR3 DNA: TGCGCCAGCAGCCAAGATAGAGGCAGTCCCACCTACGAGCAGTACTTC; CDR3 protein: CASSQDRGSPTYEQYF
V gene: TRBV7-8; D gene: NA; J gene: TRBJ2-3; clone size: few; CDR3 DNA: TGTGCCAGCAGCTTAGGCGGGCCGGGCACAGATACGCAGTATTTT; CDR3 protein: CASSLGGPGTDTQYF
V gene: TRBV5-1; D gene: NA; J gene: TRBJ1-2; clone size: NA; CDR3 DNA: TGCGCCAGCAGCTTGGACAGGGTGGGGGGCTACACCTTC; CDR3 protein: CASSLDRVGGYTF
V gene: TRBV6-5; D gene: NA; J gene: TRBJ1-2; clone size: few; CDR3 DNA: TGTGCCAGCAGTTACGACGGGGGGGGCCCAAACGGCTACACCTTC; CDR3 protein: CASSYDGGGPNGYTF
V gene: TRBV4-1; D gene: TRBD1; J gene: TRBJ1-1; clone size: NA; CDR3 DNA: TGCGCCAGCAGCGCCGGACAGGGGGTCGGCACTGAAGCTTTCTTT; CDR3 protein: CASSAGQGVGTEAFF